The clone carrying this TCR beta chain appeared a single time. The data were produced by immunoSEQ multiplex PCR, yet TCRdb's version contains in-frame clones alone and is incomplete. Here the sample spans almost 90,000 clones, about nine tenths being singletons. The data derive from a study of control samples from healthy donors and cancer patients. The CDR3 runs 15 residues. The receptor comes from a man between 25 and 39 years old in good health. The chain has TRBV21-1 and TRBJ2-1; the table calls TRBD2, which could not be checked here. TRBV21-1 is recorded as a pseudogene. The sequenced sample consisted of blood. DNA of the CDR3: TGTGCCAGCAGGATTCGGGCGGGGGGGCCGAGTGAGCAGTTCTTC. It is translated as CASRIRAGGPSEQFF.